This T cell receptor (beta chain) was recovered during a study of OX40 agonist ivuxolimab in advanced cancers. A note on the overall study: Ivuxolimab was an agonistic, fully human IgG2 monoclonal antibody directed against OX40 (CD134), a costimulatory receptor. The point of sequencing TCRbeta in the periphery was to test whether ivuxolimab changed TCR sequence diversity and drove clonal T-cell expansion. Intravenous ivuxolimab was administered to patients every 2 weeks at six dose levels: 0.01, 0.1, 0.3, 1.5, 3 and 10 mg/kg. Of the roughly 52 dose-escalation patients, hepatocellular carcinoma was present in 19, melanoma in some 15, renal cell carcinoma in 9 and head and neck cancer in 9. In the dose-escalation cohort, more than 80% of patients were male, and the mean age was roughly 60 years with a range of roughly 20 to 85. Three dose-escalation patients achieved partial responses, one with hepatocellular carcinoma and two with cutaneous melanoma. Prior anti-PD-1, anti-PD-L1 or anti-CTLA-4 therapy was permitted, and checkpoint inhibitors had been received by 30% to 40% of dose-escalation patients. The paper describes the monotherapy dose-escalation part (N = 52 patients) of the phase I trial of ivuxolimab. The investigation overall reported the following: After ivuxolimab, CD8+ T cells had more expanded clones than CD4+ T cells on average. Clonal expansion of both CD4+ and CD8+ blood T cells was observed from baseline to week 6 at doses 0.1 to 3.0 mg/kg. Partial responders in the 0.1-3.0 mg/kg groups had among the lowest normalized peripheral clonal expansion, especially among CD8+ T cells. Low levels of normalized T-cell clonal expansion were also seen in some patients who did not respond. Which antigens the clonally expanded peripheral T cells were specific for was not determined.

V loses 0 bases of germline sequence and J loses 6 bases, and the interval between the two ends is 11 bases. The germline V gene encodes CDR1 GTSNPN and CDR2 SVGIG (reference sequence). Reading from cysteine to phenylalanine, the CDR3 counts 13 amino acids. Just the 39-base CDR3 DNA is kept, in frame starting at base 1. Genomic DNA was extracted from sorted cells for sequencing of the TCRbeta CDR3 region. The immunoSEQ Assay was used for sequencing of TCRbeta CDR3 regions. Entries here come from immuneACCESS through TCRdb and include only in-frame sequences with V and J called. Some clones fail to appear in such tables; in the studies checked, an unresolved V gene covers under half of the shortfall, and the cause of the remainder is unknown. The table for this sample lists fewer than 60,000 clones; 88% of them were counted only once. The ten biggest clones cover roughly 0.76% of the sample. Patients with a history of autoimmune disease or receiving systemic immunosuppression were excluded from the trial. Peripheral blood for TCR sequencing was drawn from every dose cohort at baseline, at cycle 4 day 1 and at cycle 7 day 1. Samples were obtained from an open-label, multicenter, first-in-human phase I dose-escalation trial of ivuxolimab. The trial enrolled adults with locally advanced or metastatic head and neck squamous cell, hepatocellular, melanoma or renal cell carcinoma. Before TCR sequencing, CD4+ T cells and CD8+ T cells were sorted from peripheral blood as separate populations.

The table lists this clone with a few counts. Its specific antigen is unknown. No much larger clonotype is one base removed from it; base qualities were not supplied. This receptor was identified in an adult with an advanced solid tumor such as melanoma, head and neck, liver or kidney cancer. Recombination joined TRBV30 with TRBJ1-1, and TRBD1 may be the D gene, going by 5 matching bases. Sequencing was performed on CD4+ or CD8+ T cells sorted from blood, taken in a trial of the OX40 agonist ivuxolimab. The encoded CDR3 is CAWSVPGDAEAFF. Here is the DNA: TGTGCCTGGAGTGTACCTGGGGACGCTGAAGCTTTCTTT.